This T cell receptor beta chain was obtained from a study of blood T cell repertoires in COVID-19. For the study at large: Both acute and convalescent COVID-19 samples were obtained from the United States, Italy and Spain.

Some clones are missing from TCRdb's copy, which holds only in-frame ones; the method was immunoSEQ multiplex PCR. The data contain about 400,000 clones, under 90% of them singletons. There are 15 residues in the CDR3. Trimming cost V 5 bases and J 4 bases, with 15 bases left between them. The V gene's germline CDR1 is SGHNT and CDR2 YYREEE (reference sequence). Sequenced: PBMCs or T cells enriched from blood (not recorded which). The source is a woman between 25 and 40 years old who had recovered from COVID-19. J is TRBJ2-2 and V is TRBV5-4; weak D call: TRBD1 (5 bases). CDR3 DNA: TGTGCCAGCAGTCTTGGAGTGGGGCTCACCGGGGAGCTGTTTTTT. This translates into CASSLGVGLTGELFF.